One sample yielded the 9 T cell receptor beta chains listed below, sequenced in a study of cytomegalovirus exposure and HLA in healthy donors. PCR amplification relied on 60 Vbeta primers (plus 13 Jbeta primers). The repertoire was sequenced with immunoSEQ multiplex PCR; TCRdb's copy has only in-frame clones and lacks some. The sample has over 100,000 clones; 79% are singletons. Specimen: PBMCs. The receptor set was obtained from a woman under 30 in good health and CMV-seropositive.

This chain's CDR3 is CASWGLANEQFF. The CDR3, as DNA: TGTGCTTCCTGGGGACTAGCAAATGAGCAGTTCTTC. The rearrangement uses TRBV30 and TRBJ2-1; 9 nucleotides align to TRBD2. Looked up from germline, CDR1 is GTSNPN and CDR2 is SVGIG (reference sequence). The CDR3 contains 12 residues. Full variable domain (remainder filled in from reference TRBV30 and TRBJ2-1): SQTIHQWPATLVQPVGSPLSLECTVEGTSNPNLYWYRQAAGRGLQLLFYSVGIGQISSEVPQNLSASRPQDRQFILSSKKLLLSDSGFYLCASWGLANEQFFGPGTRLTVL.

This sequence joins TRBV6-6 and TRBJ1-1, with D perhaps matching TRBD1 (5 bases). The CDR3 is made up of 16 amino acids. Per germline, CDR1 MNHNY and CDR2 SVGAGI (reference sequence). V lost 2 bases, J lost 0 bases, and 13 bases lay in between. CDR3 sequence reads: CASSYPLRGMNTEAFF. The DNA for the CDR3 is TGTGCCAGCAGTTACCCCCTGCGGGGGATGAACACTGAAGCTTTCTTT.

The chain couples TRBV21-1 to TRBJ2-5; TRBD2 was called by the table and not checked on the DNA. TRBV21-1 is recorded as a pseudogene. This CDR3 is built from 17 residues. The CDR3 here is CASSKGWTSGFQETQYF. DNA of the CDR3: TGTGCCAGCAGCAAAGGATGGACTAGCGGGTTCCAAGAGACCCAGTACTTC.

The chain has TRBV6-5 and TRBJ2-7; 7 nucleotides align to TRBD1. CDR1 MNHEY and CDR2 SVGAGI come from the germline V gene. After removal of 6 bases from V and 3 bases from J, the junction contained 8 bases not matched to a gene. This CDR3 has 14 amino acids. The CDR3 here is CASSRGTAHYEQYF. The CDR3 bases are TGTGCCAGCAGCCGTGGGACAGCGCACTACGAGCAGTACTTC.

DNA for the CDR3: TGTGCCAGCAGCTTAAACGGCAGGGCGAACACTGAAGCTTTCTTT. It is translated as CASSLNGRANTEAFF. This sequence joins TRBV7-3 and TRBJ1-1, with D perhaps matching TRBD1 (5 bases). V was pared by 1 base and J by 1 base, with 10 bases between. Germline V lookup: CDR1 SGHTA, CDR2 FQGTGA. The CDR3 extends over 15 amino acids. The complete variable domain, with remaining parts taken from reference TRBV7-3 and TRBJ1-1, reads GAGVSQTPSNKVTEKGKYVELRCDPISGHTALYWYRQSLGQGPEFLIYFQGTGAADDSGLPNDRFFAVRPEGSVSTLKIQRTERGDSAVYLCASSLNGRANTEAFFGQGTRLTVV.

This chain connects TRBV7-6 to TRBJ2-1; no clear D. The CDR3 is 14 residues long. Looked up from germline, CDR1 is SGHVS and CDR2 is FNYEAQ. V lost 0 bases and J lost 0, with 3 bases in between. The DNA of the CDR3 is TGTGCCAGCAGCTTAGCGCGCTCCTACAATGAGCAGTTCTTC. Its protein product is CASSLARSYNEQFF.

This chain uses TRBV28 with TRBJ1-4; 7 bases are shared with TRBD1. Germline-derived CDR1 and CDR2 are MDHEN and SYDVKM. This CDR3 comprises 16 residues. The trim removed 3 bases at V and 6 bases at J, leaving 10 bases unmatched. The CDR3 is CASSLIGEQGYEKLFF. DNA for the CDR3: TGTGCCAGCAGTTTGATCGGGGAACAGGGGTATGAAAAACTGTTTTTT.

The chain links TRBV5-1 to TRBJ2-7; tentative D call: TRBD1 (6 bases). Germline lookup yields CDR1 SGHRS and CDR2 YFSETQ. This CDR3 is 14 amino acids long. The germline V and J ends were trimmed by 3 bases and 3 bases, with 13 bases remaining between them. CDR3 residues: CASSSGQPGYEQYF. In nucleotides, the CDR3 is TGCGCCAGCAGCTCCGGACAGCCGGGCTACGAGCAGTACTTC. Together with reference TRBV5-1 and TRBJ2-7, the CDR3 gives the full variable domain: KAGVTQTPRYLIKTRGQQVTLSCSPISGHRSVSWYQQTPGQGLQFLFEYFSETQRNKGNFPGRFSGRQFSNSRSEMNVSTLELGDSALYLCASSSGQPGYEQYFGPGTRLTVT.

This clone was detected only once. The V and J genes are TRBV19 and TRBJ2-3; 14 bases are shared with TRBD2. Germline V gives CDR1 LNHDA, CDR2 SQIVND (reference sequence). The V segment lost 7 bases and the J segment 2 bases; nucleotides outside the gene matches: 20. CDR3 length: 21 amino acids. CDR3 DNA sequence: TGTGCCAGTATCGGACAGGGACCGACTAGCGGGAGGGCAATTAACACAGATACGCAGTATTTT. This encodes CASIGQGPTSGRAINTDTQYF.